This TCR beta chain was documented in a study of blood T cells in healthy people across ages (dated by TCRdb to between 2014 and 2017). Some background on the complete study: In model experiments, roughly one uniquely barcoded TCR beta cDNA molecule per two T cells was captured by template switching. The donors were split into four age groups: young (average 16 years), middle-aged (roughly 42), aged (around 67) and long-lived (approximately 80). To track age-related changes in TCR beta repertoire diversity, the study relied on deep sequencing normalized with unique cDNA molecular identifiers. Using the same blood draw, the study looked at two additional independent replicas of 1 million unique cDNA reads for two donors, one aged 18 to 30 and the other aged 80 or older. On the study overall, not on this receptor specifically: Estimates of total diversity based on one million sequenced T cells were regarded as lower bounds and as underestimates. Observed TCR beta diversity correlated strongly with the percentage of naive T cells measured by flow cytometry. Bulk unsorted PBMC profiling prevented conclusive comparison of naive and antigen-experienced compartments. The CMV infection status of donors was not known, potentially confounding age-related changes in expanded clonotypes. As age increased, observed TCR beta diversity per million T cells dropped in a roughly linear way, and a significant reduction was already evident by age about 36. Compared with the aged group, the long-lived group had more naive CD4+ T cells, fewer expanded clones and increased TCR diversity, a pattern suggesting age selection.

This clonotype has a count of ten or more. Its antigen is not yet known. Base quality data are lacking; no much larger clone is found one base away. The 39 donors, aged about 6 to 95 years, were systemically healthy Caucasian individuals from Russia. Roughly 10 milliliters of peripheral blood were collected from each donor into EDTA-treated Vacutainer tubes. Ficoll-Paque density-gradient centrifugation was used to isolate PBMCs, with at least 6.5 million obtained per sample. Trizol reagent was used to extract total RNA from PBMCs, with at least 5.5 micrograms per sample. For every donor, an aliquot of PBMCs went through flow cytometry to measure the percentages of naive CD45RAhigh/CD27high T cells. Library method: 5' RACE. TCRdb shows the sequencer as Illumina HiSeq 2500. A second PCR of about 6 to 12 cycles was performed with a sample-barcoded 5' primer and a J-beta primer mix. Each TCR beta cDNA molecule received a unique molecular identifier from a template-switch 5' adaptor carrying 12 random nucleotides. At least 2.5 million CDR3-containing paired-end reads were obtained from each sample. The Mint cDNA synthesis kit, primed by a TRBC-specific oligonucleotide, was used to synthesize first-strand cDNA from all RNA. After uracil-DNA glycosylase treatment, a first 18-cycle PCR used universal primers M1SS and BC2_uni_R on all cDNA. The study's own analysis went as follows. For normalization, 1 million high-quality reads, each with a distinct molecular identifier, were randomly selected from each sample. Instead of being binned into consensus sequences, reads with shared molecular identifiers were discarded. CDR3 identification, clonotype clustering and error correction used MiTCR with a Q25 quality threshold and the strictest error-elimination algorithm. Lower-bound total TCR beta diversity was estimated with a nonparametric unseen species model using Euler transformation. The public reads were run again by TCRdb, first through fastp at Q25 and then through MiXCR, and only productive beta chains were kept. Every CDR3 protein is listed once, alongside the most common genes and DNA of its rows. These V and J calls originate from TCRdb's pipeline instead of the authors' own analysis. The sample yields some 930,000 distinct CDR3 sequences; about 29% were counted once. The ten top clones hold roughly 10% of the sample.

Via the germline V gene, CDR1 is SGHDT and CDR2 YYEEEE. The CDR3 contains 16 residues, cysteine and phenylalanine counted. The sequence is cut down to CDR3 DNA, 48 bases in frame from base 1. V lost 0 bases and J lost 3 bases; the stretch between them is 14 bases long. These data were also reused for a study on T cells of mothers and their children. Per the second study: Nine systemically healthy Caucasian individuals served as donors, namely three mothers together with their six children. cDNA synthesis used all of the extracted RNA, with roughly 1.6 ug of RNA in each 15 ul reaction. In the second PCR, the M1S primer introduced both the sample barcodes and 2-4 random nucleotides. Over 10 million TCR beta CDR3 reads came from each mother, compared with approximately 3.1 million reads from each child. Thymic selection shapes the output of TCR recombination in a similar way in related and unrelated pairs, and inherited differences have a minor effect. Normalized repertoire overlap in related mother-child pairs was always slightly higher than in unrelated mother-child pairs, but the difference was never significant. No persistent microchimeric T cell clones were found, with a detection sensitivity of approximately 100 clones per million clonotypes. The study used deep NGS to compare TCR beta repertoires of mothers and children, seeking features distinguishing related mother-child pairs from unrelated individuals. The mean age was roughly 40 +/- 4 years for the mothers and about 10 +/- 4 years for the children. After adapters were ligated using NEBNext reagents, the libraries underwent 100+100 nt paired-end sequencing on an Illumina HiSeq 2000. Mother and child libraries were prepared a month apart and sequenced in separate runs to prevent cross-contamination. Between about 500,000 and 2,300,000 distinct TCR beta clonotypes were identified per donor. Naive TCR beta clonotypes were estimated from low-frequency clonotypes matched to each donor's FACS-determined naive share, without sorting.

This clonotype was sampled from a woman between 40 and 55 years old in good health. The sequenced material came from blood. This chain is built from TRBV5-6 and TRBJ2-3; the D gene is possibly TRBD2, with 5 bases matching. In nucleotide form, the sequence is TGTGCCAGCAGCTTGGTGCTAGCCCCGTCGACAGATACGCAGTATTTT. Translation gives CASSLVLAPSTDTQYF.